The next 26 T cell receptor beta chains were all read from a single sample in a study of blood T cell repertoires in COVID-19. The table came from immunoSEQ multiplex PCR; TCRdb's copy has only in-frame clones and leaves some out. The sample holds 170,000 or so clones; 85% to 90% are singletons and the top ten take 9.5% to 15%. Sequencing input: peripheral blood. These receptors were collected from a woman in her seventies with COVID-19, enrolled during active disease.

In this sample, this clone turned up a few times. In nucleotides, the CDR3 is TGTGCCAGCAGCTTAGTTAGCGGGAGAGGATACAATGAGCAGTTCTTC. Protein product: CASSLVSGRGYNEQFF. The rearrangement joins TRBV11-3 to TRBJ2-1; 9 positions match TRBD2. Germline loops: CDR1 SGHNT, CDR2 YENEEA. The V gene end was trimmed by 1 base and the J gene end by 4 bases; junction bases not matched to a gene: 5. This CDR3 is 16 amino acids long.

V gene TRBV14 combines with J gene TRBJ2-7, with D possibly TRBD1 on 6 matching bases. V was trimmed by 0 bases and J by 2 bases, leaving 17 bases between them. Germline-derived CDR1 and CDR2 are SGHDN and FVKESK. This CDR3 spans 17 amino acids. The CDR3 DNA is TGTGCCAGCAGCCAAGATAGGGCACAGGGAATACCCTACGAGCAGTACTTC. Amino acid sequence: CASSQDRAQGIPYEQYF.

The rearrangement uses TRBV28 and TRBJ2-3; TRBD2 might be the D (7 bases). Germline V gene data show CDR1 as MDHEN and CDR2 as SYDVKM. V was shortened by 8 bases and J by 6 bases, with 21 bases between the two germline ends. This CDR3 contains 15 residues. Here the CDR3 reads CASGGAVARPDTQYF. Written as DNA, the CDR3 is TGTGCCAGCGGGGGGGCGGTAGCGCGTCCCGATACGCAGTATTTT.

This clone appeared a few times. The CDR3 DNA follows: TGTGCCTGGAGTTCACAGGGGGATTCACCCCTCCACTTT. This gives the protein CAWSSQGDSPLHF. This sequence joins TRBV30 and TRBJ1-6, with 8 bases matching TRBD1. Germline V gives CDR1 GTSNPN, CDR2 SVGIG (reference sequence). The V segment lost 2 bases and the J segment 8 bases; nucleotides outside the gene matches: 2. This CDR3 has 13 amino acids.

The V call is TRBV6-5, the J call TRBJ2-1; 10 bases line up with TRBD1. Germline-derived CDR1 and CDR2 are MNHEY and SVGAGI. V shed 7 bases, J shed 3 bases, and the junction held 3 bases outside the gene matches. The CDR3 spans 14 residues. In nucleotides, the CDR3 is TGTGCCAGCACGGACAGGGGGTTCTACAATGAGCAGTTCTTC. It specifies CASTDRGFYNEQFF.

The chain employs TRBV14 and TRBJ2-3, with TRBD1 matching 7 bases. The CDR3 totals 15 residues. Trimming took 6 bases from V and 2 from J; bases not matched to a gene: 8. Germline CDR1 is SGHDN and CDR2 is FVKESK. The DNA of the CDR3 is TGTGCCAGCAGTCGAGGGACAGTAGCCACAGATACGCAGTATTTT. It encodes CASSRGTVATDTQYF.

This chain uses TRBV27 with TRBJ2-2; D might be TRBD1 (6 bases). The V gene's germline CDR1 is MNHEY and CDR2 SMNVEV (reference sequence). V was clipped by 3 bases and J by 5 bases, with 7 bases between them. This CDR3 region has 13 residues. The CDR3 here is CASSFGTTGELFF. The CDR3 DNA reads as TGTGCCAGCAGTTTCGGGACAACCGGGGAGCTGTTTTTT.

The chain combines TRBV5-4 with TRBJ2-3, with 8 positions matching TRBD1. With 6 bases clipped from V and 2 bases from J, the junction kept 5 bases outside the gene matches. Germline assignment: CDR1 SGHNT and CDR2 YYREEE (reference sequence). The CDR3 consists of 14 residues. The CDR3 nucleotides read TGTGCCAGCAAAGGACAGGGAATCACAGATACGCAGTATTTT. Translated, it gives CASKGQGITDTQYF.

This chain links TRBV30 with TRBJ2-7; no clear D. The CDR3 has 12 residues. V was clipped by 2 bases and J by 4 bases, with 9 bases between them. In germline, CDR1 is GTSNPN, CDR2 SVGIG (reference sequence). CDR3 sequence (DNA): TGTGCCTGGAGTCCCAGGAAATACGAGCAGTACTTC. It encodes CAWSPRKYEQYF.

V usage is TRBV6-5 and J usage is TRBJ1-5; the match to TRBD1 covers 9 bases. CDR3 length: 15 amino acids. Germline assignment: CDR1 MNHEY and CDR2 SVGAGI. V lost 8 bases, J lost 4 bases, and 9 bases stayed unmatched. CDR3 sequence (DNA): TGTGCCAGCGCCTTGGGGACAGGGCTAAATCAGCCCCAGCATTTT. Protein: CASALGTGLNQPQHF.

This chain joins TRBV27 and TRBJ2-2, with 9 bases fitting TRBD1. CDR3 size: 15 residues. Germline CDR1 MNHEY, CDR2 SMNVEV (reference sequence). V gave up 4 bases and J gave up 10 bases; unmatched junction bases: 10. The CDR3 DNA follows: TGTGCCAGCAGTTCACCGGGACAGGGAAAATTGGAGCTGTTTTTT. Protein: CASSSPGQGKLELFF.

The chain employs TRBV6-1 and TRBJ1-5, with 9 bases aligning to TRBD1. Germline CDR1 reads MNHNS; CDR2 reads SASEGT. Losses at the gene ends were 0 bases for V and 4 bases for J; bases not matched to a gene: 4. The CDR3 loop spans 16 amino acids. The CDR3 DNA is TGTGCCAGCAGTGAAGCGTTGGGACAGGGAAATCAGCCCCAGCATTTT. It is translated as CASSEALGQGNQPQHF.

The chain is built from TRBV2 and TRBJ2-7; 9 nucleotides line up with TRBD1. The CDR3 totals 15 residues. V lost 7 bases, J lost 1 base, and 8 bases stayed unmatched. Germline lookup yields CDR1 SNHLY and CDR2 FYNNEI. The chain's CDR3 is CASTSDRGISYEQYF. Here the CDR3 DNA reads TGTGCCAGCACTTCGGACAGGGGAATATCCTACGAGCAGTACTTC.

This clone came up a few times. The rearrangement joins TRBV6-5 to TRBJ1-2, with 7 bases aligning to TRBD1. CDR3 length: 15 amino acids. Germline CDR1 is MNHEY and CDR2 is SVGAGI. V dropped 2 bases and J dropped 6; count of bases not matched to a gene: 9. The CDR3 is CASSYGTGARNGYTF. The CDR3 DNA reads TGTGCCAGCAGTTACGGTACAGGGGCTAGAAATGGCTACACCTTC.

J is TRBJ2-7 and V is TRBV19; D might be TRBD2 (6 bases). Germline V gives CDR1 LNHDA, CDR2 SQIVND (reference sequence). Trimming removed 5 bases from V and 3 bases from J, with 17 bases in between. The CDR3 is 15 residues long. In DNA, the CDR3 is TGTGCCAGTAGTTACAACGGACTACTCAACTACGAGCAGTACTTC. Amino acids: CASSYNGLLNYEQYF. Full variable domain (missing parts from reference TRBV19 and TRBJ2-7): DGGITQSPKYLFRKEGQNVTLSCEQNLNHDAMYWYRQDPGQGLRLIYYSQIVNDFQKGDIAEGYSVSREKKESFPLTVTSAQKNPTAFYLCASSYNGLLNYEQYFGPGTRLTVT.

The chain links TRBV18 to TRBJ2-5, with 7 bases lining up with TRBD1. Germline CDR1 is KGHSH and CDR2 is LQKENI. The J segment lost 4 bases and the V segment lost 3 bases, leaving 2 bases of the junction unmatched. This CDR3 has 13 amino acids. CDR3 bases: TGTGCCAGCTCACCTCGACAGGGAGAGACCCAGTACTTC. This codes for CASSPRQGETQYF.

V and J are TRBV3-1 (or the pseudogene TRBV3-2) and TRBJ2-7; 8 nucleotides match TRBD2. V shed 0 bases, J shed 2 bases, and the junction held 9 bases outside the gene matches. Germline CDR1 is LGHDT and CDR2 is YNNKEL (reference sequence). The CDR3 is 17 amino acids. DNA for the CDR3: TGTGCCAGCAGCCAAGAAGCGGCACTAGCGGACCCCTACGAGCAGTACTTC. Translation gives CASSQEAALADPYEQYF.

This chain uses TRBV3-1 (or the pseudogene TRBV3-2) with TRBJ2-1; a possible D gene is TRBD1 (6 bases). Trimming cost V 1 base and J 9 bases, with 7 bases left between them. The CDR3 covers 12 residues. CDR1 is LGHDT and CDR2 is YNNKEL in the germline V gene (reference sequence). The CDR3 DNA reads TGTGCCAGCAGCCAAGGGGGGCCTGAGCAGTTCTTC. This encodes CASSQGGPEQFF.

The chain is built from TRBV5-8 and TRBJ2-1, with D uncertain. Germline loops: CDR1 SGHTS, CDR2 YDEGEE. This CDR3 has 13 amino acids. Trimming removed 4 bases at V and 15 bases at J, with 20 bases between. This CDR3 reads CASSRSPPHTMFF. CDR3 nucleotide sequence: TGTGCCAGCAGCCGGAGTCCCCCGCATACTATGTTCTTC.

The rearrangement uses TRBV30 and TRBJ1-6; D not certain. Trimming removed 5 bases from V and 7 bases from J, with 9 bases in between. Germline V gene data show CDR1 as GTSNPN and CDR2 as SVGIG (reference sequence). The CDR3 loop spans 12 amino acids. CDR3 loop: CAWALSNSPLHF. The CDR3 DNA is TGTGCCTGGGCCCTTTCCAATTCACCCCTCCACTTT.

The chain recombines TRBV28 with TRBJ1-4, with a weak D call TRBD1 (5 bases). The CDR3 sequence is 16 residues long. The germline V gene has CDR1 MDHEN and CDR2 SYDVKM. Trimming stripped 1 base from V and 6 bases from J, with 15 bases between. For the CDR3, the DNA is TGTGCCAGCAGTTTATCCCGGCCGGGGGGTGATGAAAAACTGTTTTTT. It yields the protein CASSLSRPGGDEKLFF.

The chain uses TRBV3-1 (or the pseudogene TRBV3-2) and TRBJ2-2, with TRBD2 matching over 13 bases. The V gene's germline CDR1 is LGHDT and CDR2 YNNKEL (reference sequence). Trimming at V came to 2 bases and at J to 6 bases, leaving 6 bases not matched to a gene. This CDR3 comprises 17 residues. The CDR3 loop is CASSQTGLAGWAGELFF. The CDR3 DNA follows: TGTGCCAGCAGCCAAACGGGACTAGCGGGATGGGCCGGGGAGCTGTTTTTT.

The chain uses TRBV10-1 and TRBJ2-7; tentative D call: TRBD2 (6 bases). CDR1 is WNHNN, CDR2 SYGVQD, per germline (reference sequence). This CDR3 contains 17 residues. V was clipped by 2 bases and J by 0 bases, with 17 bases between them. CDR3 bases: TGCGCCAGCAGTGAGAGTTGGCGGGACTCCAACTCCTACGAGCAGTACTTC. It yields the protein CASSESWRDSNSYEQYF.

V gene TRBV6-5 combines with J gene TRBJ1-1; possibly TRBD1 for D (5 bases). CDR1 and CDR2 from the germline V gene are MNHEY and SVGAGI. V dropped 7 bases and J dropped 4 bases, with 16 bases sitting between them. The CDR3 has 14 amino acids. The DNA for the CDR3 is TGTGCCAGCACCACGGGGGAGTGGGGCACTGAAGCTTTCTTT. Protein product: CASTTGEWGTEAFF.

This clone appeared a single time. The DNA of the CDR3 is TGTGCCAGCAGCTCCCCCGGGAATGAGCAGTTCTTC. Protein sequence: CASSSPGNEQFF. V is TRBV7-2 and J is TRBJ2-1; D unresolved. The CDR3 runs to 12 residues. V was cut by 4 bases and J by 7 bases, with 8 bases left in between. Germline V gives CDR1 SGHTA, CDR2 FQGNSA.

CDR3 nucleotides: TGTGCCAGCCGGGACAGGGGGCTAATGAACACTGAAGCTTTCTTT. This encodes CASRDRGLMNTEAFF. The rearrangement joins TRBV19 to TRBJ1-1; 12 positions match TRBD1. Per the germline V gene, CDR1 is LNHDA and CDR2 is SQIVND (reference sequence). The CDR3 is 15 residues long. Trimming removed 9 bases from V and 0 bases from J; junction bases left unmatched: 5.